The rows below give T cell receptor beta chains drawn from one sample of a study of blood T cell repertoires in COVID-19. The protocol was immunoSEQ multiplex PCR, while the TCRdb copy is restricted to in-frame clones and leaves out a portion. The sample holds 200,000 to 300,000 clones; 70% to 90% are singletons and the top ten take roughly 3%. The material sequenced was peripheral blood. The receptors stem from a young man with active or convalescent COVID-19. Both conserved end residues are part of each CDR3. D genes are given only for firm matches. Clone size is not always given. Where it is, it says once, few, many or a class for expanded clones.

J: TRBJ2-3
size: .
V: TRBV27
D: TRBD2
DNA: TGTGCCAGCAGTTTTTTGACTAGCACCTCGGATACGCAGTATTTT
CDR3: CASSFLTSTSDTQYF

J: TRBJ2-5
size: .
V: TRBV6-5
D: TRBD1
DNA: TGTGCCAGCAGTCTCACAGGGGGAGAGACCCAGTACTTC
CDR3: CASSLTGGETQYF

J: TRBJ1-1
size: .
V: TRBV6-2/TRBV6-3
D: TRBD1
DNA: TGTGCCAGCACCCCATGGGACAGGCGGTGGAACACTGAAGCTTTCTTT
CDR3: CASTPWDRRWNTEAFF

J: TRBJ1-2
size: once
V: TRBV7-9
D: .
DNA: TGTGCCAGCAGCGGTGGGAGTGCCTATGGCTACACCTTC
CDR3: CASSGGSAYGYTF

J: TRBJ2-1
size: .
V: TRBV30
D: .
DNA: TGTGCCTGGAGTAGCGGTGAGCAGTTCTTC
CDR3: CAWSSGEQFF

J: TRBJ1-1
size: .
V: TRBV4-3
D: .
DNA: TGCGCCAGCAGCCAAGGAAACACGAACACTGAAGCTTTCTTT
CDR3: CASSQGNTNTEAFF

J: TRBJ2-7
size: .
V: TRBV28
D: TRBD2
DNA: TGTGCCAGCAGTACAACTAGCGGGAGGGTCTACGAGCAGTACTTC
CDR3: CASSTTSGRVYEQYF

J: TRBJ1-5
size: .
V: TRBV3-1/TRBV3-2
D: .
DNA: TGTGCCAGCAGCCAAGAGGCAGATAGCAATCAGCCCCAGCATTTT
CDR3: CASSQEADSNQPQHF

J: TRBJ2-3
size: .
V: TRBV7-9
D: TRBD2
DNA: TGTGCCAGCAGCTTCCAGCGGGGGACAGATACGCAGTATTTT
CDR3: CASSFQRGTDTQYF

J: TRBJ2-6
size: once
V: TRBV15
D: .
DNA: TGTGCCACCAGCAGAGATAGAATAGGGACTTATTCTGGGGCCAACGTCCTGACTTTC
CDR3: CATSRDRIGTYSGANVLTF

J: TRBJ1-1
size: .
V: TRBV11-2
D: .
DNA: TGTGCCAGCAGCTTAGGGGTCGGGGGACGAGGGAACACTGAAGCTTTCTTT
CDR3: CASSLGVGGRGNTEAFF

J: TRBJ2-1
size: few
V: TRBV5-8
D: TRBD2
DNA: TGTGCCAGCAGCTTGTATCCCCTTGGACTAGATACCCGCTCCTACAATGAGCAGTTCTTC
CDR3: CASSLYPLGLDTRSYNEQFF

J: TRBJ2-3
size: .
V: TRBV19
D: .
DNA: TGTGCCACTACCCCATCCTTCACAGATACGCAGTATTTT
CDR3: CATTPSFTDTQYF

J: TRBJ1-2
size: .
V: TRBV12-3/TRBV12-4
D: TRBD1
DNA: TGTGCCAGCAGTCCTACAGGGGGGGCCGGCTACACCTTC
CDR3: CASSPTGGAGYTF

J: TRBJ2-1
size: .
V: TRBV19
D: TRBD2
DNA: TGTGCCAGTAGTATAGAGCTGCCGGGAGGTGAGCAGTTCTTC
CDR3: CASSIELPGGEQFF

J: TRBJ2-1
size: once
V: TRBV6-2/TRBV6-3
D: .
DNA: TGTGCCAGCAGTCCCCTTAGGGGGGGCCGGAATGAGCAGTTCTTC
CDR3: CASSPLRGGRNEQFF

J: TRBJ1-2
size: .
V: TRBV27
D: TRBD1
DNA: TGTGCCAGCAGTAACACAGGGGGTTATGGCTACACCTTC
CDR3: CASSNTGGYGYTF

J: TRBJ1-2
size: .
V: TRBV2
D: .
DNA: TGTGCCAGCAGTGGAATAAGTGACGCACTCGGGGGCTACACCTTC
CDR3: CASSGISDALGGYTF

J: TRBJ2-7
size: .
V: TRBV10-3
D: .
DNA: TGTGCCATCACCCCTAAGACAGGCCCCCGGGACGAGCAGTACTTC
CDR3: CAITPKTGPRDEQYF

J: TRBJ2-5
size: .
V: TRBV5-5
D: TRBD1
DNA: TGTGCCAGCAGCTTGACAACAGGGACAGTTCAAGAGACCCAGTACTTC
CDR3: CASSLTTGTVQETQYF

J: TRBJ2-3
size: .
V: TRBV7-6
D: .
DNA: TGTGCCAGCAGCTCCAGTCCGGGACTGATCACAGATACGCAGTATTTT
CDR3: CASSSSPGLITDTQYF

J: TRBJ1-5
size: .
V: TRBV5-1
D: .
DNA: TGCGCCAGCAGCAAAGATCCGGGGGTCGATCAGCCCCAGCATTTT
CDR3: CASSKDPGVDQPQHF